This record looks at one T cell receptor beta chain sequence and its context. The length of the CDR3 is 15 residues. Germline CDR1 GTSNPN, CDR2 SVGIG (reference sequence). Multiplex touch-down PCR amplified TRB using TRB-A and TRB-B pools in one tube. One entry per CDR3 protein, without DNA, is what TCRdb gives after re-calling the multiplex PCR reads. Its listing shows about 9,500 distinct CDR3 sequences. Each sample's input was about 270 ng genomic DNA, some 38,000 genome equivalents. The data are from a study of T cell clusters in autoimmune cytopenias. The genes are TRBV30 and TRBJ1-6. This sequence was found in a human donor with an autoimmune cytopenia or autoimmune hepatitis (not recorded which). The source material was peripheral blood. Here the CDR3 reads CAWSVGEWAYEPLHF.